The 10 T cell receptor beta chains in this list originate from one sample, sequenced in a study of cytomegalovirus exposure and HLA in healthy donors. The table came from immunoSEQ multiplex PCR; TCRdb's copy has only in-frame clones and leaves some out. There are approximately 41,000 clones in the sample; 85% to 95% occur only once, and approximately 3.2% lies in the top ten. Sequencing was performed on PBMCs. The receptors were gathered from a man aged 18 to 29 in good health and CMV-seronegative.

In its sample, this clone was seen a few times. CDR3 sequence: CASGTGAHGYTF. In DNA, the CDR3 is TGTGCCAGCGGTACAGGCGCTCATGGCTACACCTTC. This chain uses TRBV2 with TRBJ1-2; maybe TRBD1 (5 bases). This CDR3 spans 12 amino acids. Between the trimmed V and J ends, which lost 8 bases and 6 bases, there was a span of 13 bases. The germline gives CDR1 SNHLY, CDR2 FYNNEI.

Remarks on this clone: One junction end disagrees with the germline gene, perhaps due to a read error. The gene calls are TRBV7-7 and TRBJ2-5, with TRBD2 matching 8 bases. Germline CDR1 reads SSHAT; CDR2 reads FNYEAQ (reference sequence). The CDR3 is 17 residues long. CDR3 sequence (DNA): TGTGCTAGCAGCTTAGGTATCCGCGGGAGGTACCAAGAGACCCAGTACTTC. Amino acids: CASSLGIRGRYQETQYF.

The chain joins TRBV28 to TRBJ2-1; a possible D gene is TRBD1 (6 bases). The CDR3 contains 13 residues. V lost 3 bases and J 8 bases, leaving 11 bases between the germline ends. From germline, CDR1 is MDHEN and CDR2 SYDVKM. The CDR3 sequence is CASSFTGGDEQFF. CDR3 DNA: TGTGCCAGCAGTTTCACTGGGGGCGATGAGCAGTTCTTC. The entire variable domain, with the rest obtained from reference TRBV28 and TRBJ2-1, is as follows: DVKVTQSSRYLVKRTGEKVFLECVQDMDHENMFWYRQDPGLGLRLIYFSYDVKMKEKGDIPEGYSVSREKKERFSLILESASTNQTSMYLCASSFTGGDEQFFGPGTRLTVL.

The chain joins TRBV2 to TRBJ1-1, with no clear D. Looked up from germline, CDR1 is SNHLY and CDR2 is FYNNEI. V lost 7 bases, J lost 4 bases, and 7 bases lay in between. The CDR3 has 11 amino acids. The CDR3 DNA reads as TGTGCCAGCAAGCTTGGCACTGAAGCTTTCTTT. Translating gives CASKLGTEAFF.

This CDR3 reads CASSLYTVSGDAEAFF. CDR3 sequence (DNA): TGTGCCAGCAGCTTGTACACGGTTTCCGGGGATGCTGAAGCTTTCTTT. The V call is TRBV5-6, the J call TRBJ1-1; no clear D gene. The CDR3 contains 16 residues. Between the trimmed V and J ends, which lost 1 base and 6 bases, there was a span of 19 bases. Germline CDR1 SGHDT, CDR2 YYEEEE. Complete variable domain (other parts from reference TRBV5-6 and TRBJ1-1): DAGVTQSPTHLIKTRGQQVTLRCSPKSGHDTVSWYQQALGQGPQFIFQYYEEEERQRGNFPDRFSGHQFPNYSSELNVNALLLGDSALYLCASSLYTVSGDAEAFFGQGTRLTVV.

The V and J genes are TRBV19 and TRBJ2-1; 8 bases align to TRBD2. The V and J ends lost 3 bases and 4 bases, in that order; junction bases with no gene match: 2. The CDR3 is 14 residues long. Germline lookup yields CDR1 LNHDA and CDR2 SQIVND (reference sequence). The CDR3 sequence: CASSITGGYNEQFF. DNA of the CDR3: TGTGCCAGTAGTATCACGGGGGGGTACAATGAGCAGTTCTTC.

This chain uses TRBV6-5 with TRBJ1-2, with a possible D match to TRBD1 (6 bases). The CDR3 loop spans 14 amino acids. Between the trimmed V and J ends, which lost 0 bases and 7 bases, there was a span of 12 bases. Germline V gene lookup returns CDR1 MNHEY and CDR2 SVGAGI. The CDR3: CASSYSNRAGGYTF. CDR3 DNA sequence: TGTGCCAGCAGTTACTCGAACAGGGCCGGTGGCTACACCTTC.

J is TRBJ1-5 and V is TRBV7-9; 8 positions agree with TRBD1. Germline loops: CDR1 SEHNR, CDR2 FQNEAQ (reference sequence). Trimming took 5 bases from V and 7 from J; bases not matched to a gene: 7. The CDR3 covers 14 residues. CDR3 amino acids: CASSRTGQGQPQHF. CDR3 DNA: TGTGCCAGCAGCCGGACAGGGCAGGGACAGCCCCAGCATTTT.

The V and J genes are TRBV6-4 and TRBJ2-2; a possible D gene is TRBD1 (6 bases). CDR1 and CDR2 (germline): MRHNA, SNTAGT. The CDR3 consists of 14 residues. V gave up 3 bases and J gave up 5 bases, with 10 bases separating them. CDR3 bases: TGTGCCAGCAGTGAATCAGGGGAAACCGGGGAGCTGTTTTTT. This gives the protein CASSESGETGELFF.

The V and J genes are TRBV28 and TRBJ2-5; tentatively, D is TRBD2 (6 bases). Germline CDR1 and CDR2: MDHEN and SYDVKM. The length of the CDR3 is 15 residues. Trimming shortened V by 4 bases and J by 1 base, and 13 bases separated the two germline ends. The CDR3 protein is CASSSFGGGQETQYF. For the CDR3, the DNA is TGTGCCAGCAGTTCTTTCGGGGGAGGCCAAGAGACCCAGTACTTC.